The sequence of this TCR beta chain was determined in a study of cytotoxic CD8 clonotypes in ibrutinib-treated CLL. Study-wide results and caveats: Public clonotypes showed up rarely, and on treatment they shrank or held steady.

V gave up 0 bases and J gave up 6 bases, with 11 bases separating them. Germline CDR1 and CDR2: SGDLS and YYNGEE. The CDR3 length is 14 residues. The assay was immunoSEQ multiplex PCR, and TCRdb's table has in-frame clones only and misses some. The table has 150,000 or so clones, 79% seen once. As to this clone: Its specificity is unknown.

The sequence was obtained from a human donor with chronic lymphocytic leukemia. This rearrangement joins TRBV9 to TRBJ2-3, with TRBD2 as a possible D gene (5 bases). The source material was PBMCs, sampled after 12 months of ibrutinib treatment. The CDR3 DNA sequence: TGTGCCAGCAGCGTAGGGGCTAGCTGGGATACGCAGTATTTT. Its protein is CASSVGASWDTQYF.